Listed below are T cell receptor beta chains from one sample, sequenced in a study of regulatory T cells in long-lasting Graves disease. TCRdb passed the multiplex PCR reads through MiXCR, listing each CDR3 protein once. The data contain around 460,000 distinct CDR3 sequences, less than 25% of them singletons. The specimen comprised peripheral blood mononuclear cells (PBMCs), sampled when the disease was refractory, from a patient treated with antithyroid drugs. These receptor sequences come from a female donor with Graves disease. Each CDR3 is given with its conserved first and last residue. The order of the fields is V gene, clone size, D gene, J gene, CDR3 protein, CDR3 DNA. D genes are given only for firm matches. Part of the rows lack a size; the others show once, few, many or a class for expanded clones.

TRBV25-1	NA	TRBD2	TRBJ2-2	CASRLAGEVGELFF	TGTGCCAGCCGACTAGCGGGGGAGGTCGGGGAGCTGTTTTTT
TRBV7-9	NA	NA	TRBJ1-4	CASSFGRQTFNEKLFF	TGTGCCAGCAGCTTTGGGCGCCAGACCTTTAATGAAAAACTGTTTTTT
TRBV20-1	NA	NA	TRBJ1-1	CSAAGTPPADTEAFF	TGCAGTGCTGCCGGGACACCTCCAGCGGACACTGAAGCTTTCTTT
TRBV20-1	few	TRBD1	TRBJ1-1	CSVTGQGMNTEAFF	TGCAGTGTCACGGGACAGGGGATGAACACTGAAGCTTTCTTT
TRBV30	NA	NA	TRBJ1-2	CAWSVDSGRFGYTF	TGTGCCTGGAGTGTAGATTCGGGGAGGTTCGGCTACACCTTC
TRBV28	many	TRBD1	TRBJ1-1	CASRTPEDRGQDTEAFF	TGTGCCAGCAGAACCCCCGAGGACAGGGGGCAGGACACTGAAGCTTTCTTT
TRBV6-5	many	NA	TRBJ2-5	CASSYGQGLETQYF	TGTGCCAGCAGTTACGGTCAGGGGTTGGAGACCCAGTACTTC
TRBV11-2	few	NA	TRBJ1-5	CASSTYGDQPQHF	TGTGCCAGCAGCACATACGGGGATCAGCCCCAGCATTTT
TRBV20-1	few	NA	TRBJ1-6	CSASPTASNSPLHF	TGCAGTGCTAGTCCCACGGCGAGTAATTCACCCCTCCACTTT
TRBV5-1	NA	TRBD2	TRBJ2-1	CASSLELAGGSEQFF	TGCGCCAGCAGCTTGGAACTAGCGGGGGGCTCTGAGCAGTTCTTC
TRBV9	few	TRBD1	TRBJ2-6	CASSVSGGQEYSGANVLTF	TGTGCCAGCAGCGTAAGTGGCGGACAGGAGTATTCTGGGGCCAACGTCCTGACTTTC
TRBV13	NA	NA	TRBJ2-7	CASSLGGRFPGYEQYF	TGTGCCAGCAGCTTAGGGGGGAGATTCCCGGGGTACGAGCAGTACTTC
TRBV6-2/TRBV6-3	many	NA	TRBJ2-7	CASSYSSLAYEQYF	TGTGCCAGCAGTTACTCGAGCTTAGCCTACGAGCAGTACTTC
TRBV19	few	NA	TRBJ1-5	CASSIGGERQPQHF	TGTGCCAGCAGTATAGGAGGGGAGAGGCAGCCCCAGCATTTT
TRBV28	NA	NA	TRBJ2-1	CASSPYGGTSSYNEQFF	TGTGCCAGCAGTCCCTACGGAGGCACCAGCTCCTACAATGAGCAGTTCTTC
TRBV28	many	NA	TRBJ1-2	CASSPPLLNTYGYTF	TGTGCCAGCAGTCCCCCACTCTTAAACACCTATGGCTACACCTTC
TRBV30	NA	NA	TRBJ2-5	CAWSVWGAGIVAQETQYF	TGTGCCTGGAGTGTTTGGGGCGCCGGGATTGTGGCCCAAGAGACCCAGTACTTC
TRBV30	many	NA	TRBJ1-1	CAWSVRVNTEAFF	TGTGCCTGGAGTGTACGGGTGAACACTGAAGCTTTCTTT
TRBV12-3/TRBV12-4	NA	NA	TRBJ1-5	CASSLGGTPHF	TGTGCCAGCAGTTTAGGTGGGACTCCGCATTTT
TRBV7-9	many	TRBD1	TRBJ2-2	CASRQGMNTGELFF	TGTGCCAGTCGACAGGGGATGAACACCGGGGAGCTGTTTTTT
TRBV28	many	TRBD1	TRBJ2-5	CASTRPGTGQETQYF	TGTGCCAGCACCCGACCCGGGACAGGACAAGAGACCCAGTACTTC
TRBV30	NA	TRBD1	TRBJ1-5	CAWSTTGGEYNQPQHF	TGTGCCTGGAGTACGACAGGGGGCGAATACAATCAGCCCCAGCATTTT
TRBV19	few	TRBD1	TRBJ1-3	CASSIGDSLSGNTIYF	TGTGCCAGTAGTATCGGGGACAGCCTCTCTGGAAACACCATATATTTT
TRBV6-5	few	TRBD1	TRBJ1-1	CASSYSGQANTEAFF	TGTGCCAGCAGTTACTCGGGACAGGCGAACACTGAAGCTTTCTTT
TRBV11-2	NA	TRBD2	TRBJ2-2	CASSRTSGGPNTGELFF	TGTGCCAGCAGCCGGACTAGCGGGGGTCCGAACACCGGGGAGCTGTTTTTT
TRBV6-2/TRBV6-3	few	NA	TRBJ1-1	CASRGGLPEAFF	TGTGCCAGCCGTGGGGGGCTGCCTGAAGCTTTCTTT
TRBV12-3/TRBV12-4	many	TRBD2	TRBJ2-2	CASSLREGGPGTGELFF	TGTGCCAGCAGTTTAAGAGAGGGAGGGCCTGGCACCGGGGAGCTGTTTTTT
TRBV5-1	NA	NA	TRBJ1-1	CASSSTGPRPEAFF	TGCGCCAGCAGCAGCACAGGTCCCCGGCCTGAAGCTTTCTTT
TRBV24-1	few	NA	TRBJ1-2	CATSDPVEGYTF	TGTGCCACCAGTGATCCGGTGGAAGGCTACACCTTC
TRBV7-2	many	NA	TRBJ2-7	CASSLVAGAAYEQYF	TGTGCCAGCAGCTTAGTGGCAGGGGCCGCCTACGAGCAGTACTTC
TRBV2	NA	NA	TRBJ2-3	CASAGVGHRTDMQYF	TGTGCCAGCGCAGGGGTGGGACACCGCACAGATATGCAGTATTTT
TRBV7-9	NA	NA	TRBJ1-1	CASSLDREAEAFF	TGTGCCAGCAGCTTAGACAGAGAAGCTGAAGCTTTCTTT
TRBV28	many	NA	TRBJ1-5	CASSATGSDQPQHF	TGTGCCAGCAGTGCTACAGGTTCTGATCAGCCCCAGCATTTT
TRBV20-1	many	NA	TRBJ1-6	CSATQSLGNSPLHF	TGCAGTGCCACCCAGTCCCTTGGGAATTCACCCCTCCACTTT
TRBV20-1	NA	NA	TRBJ1-2	CNADPTVYLRSTNYGYTF	TGCAATGCCGACCCGACAGTCTATTTGAGATCTACTAACTATGGCTACACCTTC
TRBV6-1	NA	TRBD1	TRBJ1-5	CASAGTGGNMGNQPQHF	TGTGCCAGTGCCGGGACAGGGGGAAATATGGGCAATCAGCCCCAGCATTTT
TRBV6-1	many	NA	TRBJ2-6	CASTMPRGSGANVLTF	TGTGCCAGCACCATGCCGCGGGGTTCTGGGGCCAACGTCCTGACTTTC
TRBV28	many	TRBD1	TRBJ1-4	CASSPTGQGSNEKLFF	TGTGCCAGCAGCCCCACCGGACAGGGGTCTAATGAAAAACTGTTTTTT
TRBV28	many	NA	TRBJ2-4	CASSPRKILAKNIQYF	TGTGCCAGCAGTCCCCGGAAGATCCTAGCCAAAAACATTCAGTACTTC
TRBV30	NA	NA	TRBJ1-1	CAWNPGATEAFF	TGTGCCTGGAACCCCGGGGCGACTGAAGCTTTCTTT
TRBV30	once	NA	TRBJ1-3	CAWDGAERSIGNTIYF	TGTGCCTGGGATGGGGCAGAAAGATCCATCGGAAACACCATATATTTT
TRBV29-1	few	NA	TRBJ2-2	CSVGQGNHGELFF	TGCAGCGTTGGGCAGGGGAATCACGGGGAGCTGTTTTTT
TRBV7-2	many	NA	TRBJ2-7	CASSSAWWGYEQYF	TGTGCCAGCAGCTCCGCCTGGTGGGGGTACGAGCAGTACTTC
TRBV5-1	NA	NA	TRBJ2-2	CASSFRVGNTGELFF	TGCGCCAGCAGCTTCAGGGTCGGGAACACCGGGGAGCTGTTTTTT
TRBV28	NA	TRBD2	TRBJ2-7	CASSSLAGGPNEQYF	TGTGCCAGCAGTTCACTAGCGGGAGGGCCGAACGAGCAGTACTTC
TRBV11-2	few	NA	TRBJ1-1	CASTTKIRTQGRRGAFF	TGTGCCAGCACCACCAAAATTCGAACCCAGGGGCGTCGGGGAGCTTTCTTT